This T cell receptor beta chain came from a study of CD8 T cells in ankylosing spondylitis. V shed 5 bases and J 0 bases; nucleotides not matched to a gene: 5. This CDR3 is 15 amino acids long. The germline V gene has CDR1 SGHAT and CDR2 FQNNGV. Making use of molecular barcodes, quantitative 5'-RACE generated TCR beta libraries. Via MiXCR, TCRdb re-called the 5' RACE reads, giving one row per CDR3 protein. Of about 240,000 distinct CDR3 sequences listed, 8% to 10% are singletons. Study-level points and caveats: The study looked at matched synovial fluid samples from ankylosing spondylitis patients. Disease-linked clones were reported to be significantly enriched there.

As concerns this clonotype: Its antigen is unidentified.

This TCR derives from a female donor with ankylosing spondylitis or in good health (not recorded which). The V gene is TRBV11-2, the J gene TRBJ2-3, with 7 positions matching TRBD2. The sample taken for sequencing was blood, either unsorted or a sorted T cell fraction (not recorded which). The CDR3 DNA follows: TGTGCCAGCAGCCGGTCTAGCGGTAGCACAGATACGCAGTATTTT. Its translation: CASSRSSGSTDTQYF.